This is a list of T cell receptor beta chains from one sample in a study of blood T cell repertoires in COVID-19. Assay: immunoSEQ multiplex PCR; the TCRdb copy retains only in-frame clones and omits some. The sample consists of tens of thousands of clones, around nine tenths of them appearing once. Specimen: peripheral blood. These receptor sequences come from a man in his sixties with active COVID-19. Both conserved end residues are part of each CDR3. Each record gives: D gene, J gene, V gene, clone size, CDR3 length, CDR3 protein, CDR3 DNA. The D gene is left open where the match is weak. Some rows have no size entry. The others give once, few or many, or a class for an expanded clone.

TRBD2	TRBJ2-1	TRBV28	-	15	CASSSLAGVSVRQFF	TGTGCCAGCAGTTCCTTAGCGGGAGTATCTGTAAGGCAGTTCTTC
TRBD1	TRBJ2-2	TRBV18	-	15	CASSPPARGTGELFF	TGTGCCAGCTCACCACCGGCCAGGGGGACCGGGGAGCTGTTTTTT
-	TRBJ2-7	TRBV2	-	11	CASILSYEQYF	TGTGCCAGCATTCTATCCTACGAGCAGTACTTC
TRBD2	TRBJ2-3	TRBV11-3	-	16	CASSSGTSGTGDTQYF	TGTGCCAGCAGCTCCGGGACTAGCGGGACTGGAGATACGCAGTATTTT
TRBD1	TRBJ1-6	TRBV5-1	-	15	CASRGQGANNSPLHF	TGCGCCAGCCGGGGACAGGGGGCGAATAATTCACCCCTCCACTTT
-	TRBJ1-1	TRBV19	-	14	CASSITHLNTEAFF	TGTGCCAGTAGTATCACTCACTTGAACACTGAAGCTTTCTTT
TRBD2	TRBJ2-1	TRBV5-4	-	15	CASSFRAGEYNEQFF	TGTGCCAGCAGCTTCCGAGCGGGAGAATACAATGAGCAGTTCTTC
TRBD2	TRBJ2-1	TRBV7-7	-	15	CASSLGAGGPYEQFF	TGTGCCAGCAGCTTAGGAGCGGGAGGGCCCTATGAGCAGTTCTTC
-	TRBJ2-1	TRBV28	once	15	CASSSGRISYNEQFF	TGTGCCAGCAGTTCCGGGAGAATCTCCTACAATGAGCAGTTCTTC
TRBD1	TRBJ1-2	TRBV4-1	-	15	CASSPSTTGDYGYTF	TGCGCCAGCAGCCCCTCCACCACAGGGGACTATGGCTACACCTTC
TRBD1	TRBJ1-2	TRBV7-2	-	15	CASSLALTGGGGYTF	TGTGCCAGCAGCTTAGCGCTGACAGGGGGTGGCGGCTACACCTTC
TRBD1	TRBJ1-2	TRBV20-1	-	11	CSPRDRDGYTF	TGCAGTCCCAGAGACAGGGATGGCTACACCTTC
TRBD2	TRBJ2-5	TRBV5-1	-	18	CASSLRVELAGGWETQYF	TGCGCCAGCAGCTTGCGGGTGGAACTAGCGGGAGGTTGGGAGACCCAGTACTTC
-	TRBJ1-5	TRBV5-1	-	15	CASSLGVGIHQPQHF	TGCGCCAGCAGCTTGGGAGTGGGCATCCATCAGCCCCAGCATTTT
-	TRBJ1-2	TRBV12-3/TRBV12-4	-	13	CASSVPAGYGYTF	TGTGCCAGCAGTGTGCCCGCAGGGTATGGCTACACCTTC
TRBD1	TRBJ2-7	TRBV19	-	15	CASSTDRTALYEQYF	TGTGCCAGTAGTACGGACAGGACAGCACTCTACGAGCAGTACTTC
TRBD1	TRBJ2-7	TRBV27	-	14	CASSFGTGPYEQYF	TGTGCCAGCAGTTTCGGGACAGGGCCCTACGAGCAGTACTTC
-	TRBJ2-1	TRBV9	once	14	CASSVDGRGPKQFF	TGTGCCAGCAGCGTAGATGGGAGAGGCCCAAAGCAGTTCTTC
-	TRBJ1-5	TRBV4-1	-	15	CASSQERQPNQPQHF	TGCGCCAGCAGCCAGGAGCGACAGCCCAATCAGCCCCAGCATTTT
-	TRBJ2-5	TRBV7-2	-	15	CASSGRRVRQETQYF	TGTGCCAGCAGCGGGAGGAGGGTCCGCCAAGAGACCCAGTACTTC
TRBD1	TRBJ2-7	TRBV19	once	14	CASSTGQGRSEQYF	TGTGCCAGTAGTACGGGACAGGGGAGGTCCGAGCAGTACTTC
-	TRBJ1-1	TRBV19	once	17	CASSMTRGARSNTEAFF	TGTGCCAGTAGTATGACCCGGGGGGCCCGCTCGAACACTGAAGCTTTCTTT
-	TRBJ1-2	TRBV6-1	-	14	CASSEQGTNYGYTF	TGTGCCAGCAGTGAACAGGGGACTAACTATGGCTACACCTTC
TRBD1	TRBJ1-2	TRBV10-3	-	13	CAISVTGENGYTF	TGTGCCATCAGTGTCACAGGGGAGAATGGCTACACCTTC
TRBD1	TRBJ1-2	TRBV25-1	-	14	CASSEWGTGSGYTF	TGTGCCAGCAGTGAATGGGGGACAGGTTCGGGCTACACCTTC
TRBD1	TRBJ1-6	TRBV11-2	-	17	CASSLGQGQAYNSPLHF	TGTGCCAGCAGCTTAGGTCAGGGACAGGCCTATAATTCACCCCTCCACTTT
TRBD2	TRBJ2-1	TRBV15	-	14	CATSTRTSHNEQFF	TGTGCCACCAGCACACGGACTAGCCATAATGAGCAGTTCTTC
-	TRBJ2-7	TRBV9	-	15	CASSVGGAENYEQYF	TGTGCCAGCAGCGTAGGGGGAGCGGAGAACTACGAGCAGTACTTC
TRBD1	TRBJ1-3	TRBV7-9	-	17	CASSRSLDRVGGNTIYF	TGTGCCAGCAGCCGAAGCTTGGACAGGGTGGGGGGAAACACCATATATTTT
TRBD1	TRBJ2-7	TRBV4-1	-	16	CASSQDPTGASYEQYF	TGCGCCAGCAGCCAAGATCCGACAGGGGCATCCTACGAGCAGTACTTC
TRBD1	TRBJ2-7	TRBV5-1	-	16	CASSPRTWDSSYEQYF	TGCGCCAGCAGCCCACGAACGTGGGACAGCTCCTACGAGCAGTACTTC
-	TRBJ2-7	TRBV7-7	once	15	CASSLSAGGDYEQYF	TGTGCCAGCAGCTTGTCCGCAGGAGGGGACTACGAGCAGTACTTC
-	TRBJ1-1	TRBV18	-	15	CASSPWGGFNTEAFF	TGTGCCAGCTCACCGTGGGGGGGATTCAACACTGAAGCTTTCTTT
TRBD2	TRBJ2-1	TRBV5-4	-	17	CASSRGLADYYYNEQFF	TGTGCCAGCAGTCGGGGACTAGCGGACTACTACTACAATGAGCAGTTCTTC